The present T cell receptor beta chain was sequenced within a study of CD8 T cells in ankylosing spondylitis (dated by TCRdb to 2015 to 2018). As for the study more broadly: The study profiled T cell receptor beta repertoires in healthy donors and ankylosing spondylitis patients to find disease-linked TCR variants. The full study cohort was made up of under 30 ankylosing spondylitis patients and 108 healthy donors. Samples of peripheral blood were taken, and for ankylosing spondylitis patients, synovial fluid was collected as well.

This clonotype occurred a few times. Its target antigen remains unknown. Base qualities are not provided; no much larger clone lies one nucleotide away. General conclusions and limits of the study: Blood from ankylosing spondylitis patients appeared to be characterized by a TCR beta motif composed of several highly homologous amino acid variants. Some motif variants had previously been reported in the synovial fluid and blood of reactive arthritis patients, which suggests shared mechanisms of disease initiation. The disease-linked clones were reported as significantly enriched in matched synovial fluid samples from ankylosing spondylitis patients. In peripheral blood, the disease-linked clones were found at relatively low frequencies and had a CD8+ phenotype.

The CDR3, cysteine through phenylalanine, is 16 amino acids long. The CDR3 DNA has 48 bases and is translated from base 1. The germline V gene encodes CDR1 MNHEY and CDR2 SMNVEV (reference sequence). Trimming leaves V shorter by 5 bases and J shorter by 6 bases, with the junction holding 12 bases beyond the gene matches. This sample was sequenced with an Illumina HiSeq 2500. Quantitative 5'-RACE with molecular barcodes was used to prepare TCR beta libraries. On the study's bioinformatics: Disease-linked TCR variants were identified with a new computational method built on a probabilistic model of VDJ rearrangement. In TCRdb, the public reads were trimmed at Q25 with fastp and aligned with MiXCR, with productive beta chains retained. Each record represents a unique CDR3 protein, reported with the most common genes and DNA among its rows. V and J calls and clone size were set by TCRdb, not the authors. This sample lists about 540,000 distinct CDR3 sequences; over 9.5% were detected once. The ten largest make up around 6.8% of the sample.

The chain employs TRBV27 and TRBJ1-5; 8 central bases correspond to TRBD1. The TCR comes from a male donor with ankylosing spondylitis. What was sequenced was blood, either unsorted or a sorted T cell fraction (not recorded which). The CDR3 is CASSKQGAGGSQPQHF. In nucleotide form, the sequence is TGTGCCAGCAGTAAACAAGGAGCAGGGGGCAGTCAGCCCCAGCATTTT.